The 24 T cell receptor beta chains presented below share a single source sample, sequenced in a study of blood T cell repertoires in COVID-19. Sequencing used immunoSEQ multiplex PCR; TCRdb keeps in-frame clones, though not all of them. The sample contains around 150,000 clones, under 90% of which appear only once. Specimen: peripheral blood. Receptors originate from a woman aged 55 to 70 with active or convalescent COVID-19.

The V gene is TRBV18, the J gene TRBJ1-6; no clear D. CDR3 length equals 14 residues. CDR1 and CDR2 from the germline V gene are KGHSH and LQKENI. The V end was cut by 0 bases, the J end by 7 bases, with 7 bases between. CDR3 amino acids: CASSPPTVNSPLHF. The CDR3 DNA sequence: TGTGCCAGCTCACCACCTACAGTAAATTCACCCCTCCACTTT.

The CDR3 loop is CASSRATGTVASPLHF. CDR3 in DNA: TGTGCCAGCAGCCGAGCAACAGGGACCGTAGCTTCACCCCTCCACTTT. The chain uses TRBV7-9 and TRBJ1-6; TRBD1 might be the D (6 bases). CDR1 SEHNR and CDR2 FQNEAQ come from the germline V gene (reference sequence). This CDR3 has 16 residues. Deletions cut 5 bases from V and 9 bases from J, with 20 bases between. Drawing the rest from reference TRBV7-9 and TRBJ1-6, the complete variable domain is DTGVSQNPRHKITKRGQNVTFRCDPISEHNRLYWYRQTLGQGPEFLTYFQNEAQLEKSRLLSDRFSAERPKGSFSTLEIQRTEQGDSAMYLCASSRATGTVASPLHFGNGTRLTVT.

The chain carries TRBV5-8 and TRBJ1-4; D not resolved. V lost 3 bases, J lost 5 bases, and 5 bases lay in between. Per germline, CDR1 SGHTS and CDR2 YDEGEE. This CDR3 comprises 12 residues. CDR3: CASSSRNEKLFF. CDR3 coding DNA: TGTGCCAGCAGCTCCCGGAATGAAAAACTGTTTTTT.

This chain joins TRBV19 and TRBJ1-1; D might be TRBD1 (6 bases). The CDR3 covers 13 residues. Germline CDR1 reads LNHDA; CDR2 reads SQIVND (reference sequence). Trimming shortened V by 7 bases and J by 0 bases, and 9 bases separated the two germline ends. DNA of the CDR3: TGTGCCAGTATGGCAGGGGTGAACACTGAAGCTTTCTTT. It yields the protein CASMAGVNTEAFF.

This sequence joins TRBV27 and TRBJ2-5; weak D call: TRBD2 (5 bases). The V gene's germline CDR1 is MNHEY and CDR2 SMNVEV (reference sequence). V gave up 7 bases and J gave up 7 bases, with 13 bases separating them. CDR3 length equals 12 residues. The CDR3 reads CASTSSRGTQYF. CDR3 sequence (DNA): TGTGCCAGCACCTCATCTCGGGGGACCCAGTACTTC.

The V and J genes are TRBV10-2 and TRBJ2-1; the match to TRBD2 covers 8 bases. The CDR3 is made up of 15 amino acids. V was pared by 4 bases and J by 4 bases, with 6 bases of the junction left unmatched. Per the germline V gene, CDR1 is WSHSY and CDR2 is SAAADI. The CDR3 region has the DNA TGCGCCAGCAGTGTGACTAGCGTGGTTTACAATGAGCAGTTCTTC. Its translation is CASSVTSVVYNEQFF.

The chain couples TRBV5-1 to TRBJ2-5, with 11 bases fitting TRBD1. V lost 4 bases and J lost 6; bases outside the gene matches: 8. The germline V gene encodes CDR1 SGHRS and CDR2 YFSETQ. The CDR3 is made up of 15 amino acids. DNA for the CDR3: TGCGCCAGCAGCCTCGGGACAGGGGGGAAAAAGACCCAGTACTTC. It translates to CASSLGTGGKKTQYF. Supplemented by reference TRBV5-1 and TRBJ2-5, the full variable domain reads KAGVTQTPRYLIKTRGQQVTLSCSPISGHRSVSWYQQTPGQGLQFLFEYFSETQRNKGNFPGRFSGRQFSNSRSEMNVSTLELGDSALYLCASSLGTGGKKTQYFGPGTRLLVL.

The chain joins TRBV7-2 to TRBJ2-3; a possible D gene is TRBD2 (5 bases). V lost 2 bases to trimming and J lost 4 bases, with 10 bases between them. Germline V gene lookup returns CDR1 SGHTA and CDR2 FQGNSA. This CDR3 spans 14 amino acids. The CDR3 DNA reads as TGTGCCAGCAGCTTAATGGTGGACTCAGATACGCAGTATTTT. This codes for CASSLMVDSDTQYF.

The chain recombines TRBV12-3 or TRBV12-4 with TRBJ2-7; D is possibly TRBD2 (6 bases). CDR3 length: 13 residues. Deletions cut 5 bases from V and 6 bases from J, with 14 bases between. CDR3 sequence reads: CASSGGYAGEQYV. For the CDR3, the DNA is TGTGCCAGCAGTGGAGGGTACGCGGGCGAGCAGTACGTC.

This sequence joins TRBV3-1 (or the pseudogene TRBV3-2) and TRBJ1-2, with D possibly matching TRBD1 (5 bases). Per germline, CDR1 LGHDT and CDR2 YNNKEL (reference sequence). The CDR3 is made up of 14 amino acids. V shed 4 bases and J shed 3 bases, with 12 bases lying between them. For the CDR3, the DNA is TGTGCCAGCAGCCCGACAGATCGGTACTATGGCTACACCTTC. It yields the protein CASSPTDRYYGYTF.

The count of this clone is one. The rearrangement uses TRBV7-2 and TRBJ1-1, with TRBD1 identical over 7 bases. This CDR3 has 16 amino acids. With 1 base clipped from V and 1 base from J, the junction kept 6 bases outside the gene matches. Germline assignment: CDR1 SGHTA and CDR2 FQGNSA. The CDR3 region has the DNA TGTGCCAGCAGCTTAGGGCAGGGGGGTCAGAACACTGAAGCTTTCTTT. Translation: CASSLGQGGQNTEAFF.

The rearrangement joins TRBV18 to TRBJ2-1; weak D call: TRBD1 (6 bases). Germline loops: CDR1 KGHSH, CDR2 LQKENI. The CDR3 contains 13 residues. V was clipped by 4 bases and J by 5 bases, with 9 bases between them. CDR3 loop: CASSLGQNNEQFF. As DNA, the CDR3 is TGTGCCAGCTCACTCGGACAGAACAATGAGCAGTTCTTC.

The chain couples TRBV11-3 to TRBJ2-1; D might be TRBD1 (6 bases). Germline V CDR1 and CDR2: SGHNT, YENEEA. CDR3 length: 15 amino acids. The germline V and J ends were trimmed by 0 bases and 4 bases, with 10 bases remaining between them. The CDR3 nucleotides are TGTGCCAGCAGCTTAGATTCCAGGGGTTACAATGAGCAGTTCTTC. Protein sequence: CASSLDSRGYNEQFF.

This chain uses TRBV6-5 with TRBJ1-2; D is ambiguous. The CDR3 sequence is 13 residues long. Trimming pared 0 bases from V and 8 bases from J, leaving 10 bases between. CDR1 is MNHEY, CDR2 SVGAGI, per germline. The CDR3 loop is CASSYSVGDGYTF. CDR3 nucleotide sequence: TGTGCCAGCAGTTACTCGGTAGGAGACGGCTACACCTTC.

The J gene is TRBJ1-3, the V gene TRBV30; D possibly corresponds to TRBD1 (6 bases). The CDR3 covers 13 residues. Per germline, CDR1 GTSNPN and CDR2 SVGIG (reference sequence). Trimming took 1 base from V and 2 from J, leaving 6 bases between them. The CDR3 nucleotides are TGTGCCTGGAGTGAGGGGGCTGGAAACACCATATATTTT. Its translation: CAWSEGAGNTIYF. Full variable domain (outside the CDR3, taken from reference TRBV30 and TRBJ1-3): SQTIHQWPATLVQPVGSPLSLECTVEGTSNPNLYWYRQAAGRGLQLLFYSVGIGQISSEVPQNLSASRPQDRQFILSSKKLLLSDSGFYLCAWSEGAGNTIYFGEGSWLTVV.

The chain has TRBV28 and TRBJ2-7; 9 bases are shared with TRBD2. This CDR3 has 15 amino acids. CDR1 and CDR2 from the germline V gene are MDHEN and SYDVKM. Unmatched junction bases numbered 7, after V lost 4 bases and J lost 3 bases. The CDR3 sequence is CASSSQRGAHYEQYV. The DNA of the CDR3 is TGTGCCAGCAGTTCACAGCGGGGGGCCCACTACGAGCAGTACGTC.

The gene calls are TRBV19 and TRBJ1-3, with D perhaps matching TRBD1 (5 bases). Trimming left V 5 bases short and J 0 bases short, with 11 bases between. CDR3 length: 15 residues. CDR1 LNHDA and CDR2 SQIVND come from the germline V gene (reference sequence). CDR3 sequence: CASSYTTASGNTIYF. The CDR3 region has the DNA TGTGCCAGTAGTTACACGACAGCCTCTGGAAACACCATATATTTT.

This sequence joins TRBV3-1 (or the pseudogene TRBV3-2) and TRBJ2-2; D is uncertain. Per the germline V gene, CDR1 is LGHDT and CDR2 is YNNKEL (reference sequence). Trimming stripped 0 bases from V and 3 bases from J, with 8 bases between. The CDR3 totals 15 residues. The CDR3 DNA sequence: TGTGCCAGCAGCCAAGATCCAATTTACACCGGGGAGCTGTTTTTT. Its translation is CASSQDPIYTGELFF.

This rearrangement joins TRBV28 to TRBJ2-1; D call uncertain. The CDR3 runs 15 residues. Per the germline V gene, CDR1 is MDHEN and CDR2 is SYDVKM. V gave up 3 bases and J gave up 2 bases, with 11 bases separating them. The DNA of the CDR3 is TGTGCCAGCAGTTTTGCACAGAGACCCTACAATGAGCAGTTCTTC. The encoded protein is CASSFAQRPYNEQFF.

V gene TRBV6-4 combines with J gene TRBJ2-3, with TRBD1 identical over 9 bases. V lost 5 bases and J lost 5; bases outside the gene matches: 8. Germline values: CDR1 MRHNA, CDR2 SNTAGT. The CDR3 runs 15 residues. The CDR3 coding sequence is TGTGCCAGCAGTTCCGGGACAGGGCTGGGAGATACGCAGTATTTT. It yields the protein CASSSGTGLGDTQYF.

This chain connects TRBV7-8 to TRBJ1-5; 8 positions agree with TRBD1. Unmatched junction bases numbered 8, after V lost 1 base and J lost 6 bases. This CDR3 spans 16 amino acids. Germline loops: CDR1 SGHVS, CDR2 FQNEAQ. The CDR3: CASSLGRTGIFQPQHF. DNA for the CDR3: TGTGCCAGCAGCTTAGGTAGGACAGGGATCTTTCAGCCCCAGCATTTT. Together with reference TRBV7-8 and TRBJ1-5, the CDR3 gives the full variable domain: GAGVSQSPRYKVAKRGQDVALRCDPISGHVSLFWYQQALGQGPEFLTYFQNEAQLDKSGLPSDRFFAERPEGSVSTLKIQRTQQEDSAVYLCASSLGRTGIFQPQHFGDGTRLSIL.

This chain links TRBV5-1 with TRBJ1-1; maybe TRBD1 (5 bases). The CDR3 runs to 13 residues. Trimming left V 4 bases short and J 10 bases short, with 17 bases between. CDR1 SGHRS and CDR2 YFSETQ come from the germline V gene. The CDR3 region is CASSPDGGAGAFF. Here the CDR3 DNA reads TGCGCCAGCAGCCCGGACGGCGGGGCCGGAGCTTTCTTT.

The chain combines TRBV19 with TRBJ1-6; the match to TRBD1 covers 8 bases. Germline CDR1 LNHDA, CDR2 SQIVND (reference sequence). Losses at the gene ends were 10 bases for V and 6 bases for J; bases not matched to a gene: 8. This CDR3 region has 14 residues. CDR3 amino acids: CATGGTGFNSPLHF. The CDR3 bases are TGTGCCACCGGGGGGACAGGATTTAATTCACCCCTCCACTTT.

The CDR3 loop reads CASSRQGVETQYF. Written as DNA, the CDR3 is TGTGCCAGCAGCAGACAGGGGGTGGAGACCCAGTACTTC. The chain employs TRBV27 and TRBJ2-5; 9 bases map to TRBD1. Germline CDR1 and CDR2: MNHEY and SMNVEV (reference sequence). V lost 6 bases and J lost 5; bases outside the gene matches: 4. This CDR3 contains 13 residues.